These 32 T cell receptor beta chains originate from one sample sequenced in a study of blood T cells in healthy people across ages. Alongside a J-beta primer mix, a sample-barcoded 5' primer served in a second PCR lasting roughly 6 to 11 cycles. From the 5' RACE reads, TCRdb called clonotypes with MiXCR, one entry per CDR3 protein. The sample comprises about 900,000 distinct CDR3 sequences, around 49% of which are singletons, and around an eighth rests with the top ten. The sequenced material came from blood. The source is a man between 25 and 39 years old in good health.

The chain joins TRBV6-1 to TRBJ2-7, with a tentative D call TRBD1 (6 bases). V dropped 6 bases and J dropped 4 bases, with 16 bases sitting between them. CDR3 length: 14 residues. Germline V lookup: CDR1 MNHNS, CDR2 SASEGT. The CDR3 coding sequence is TGTGCCAGCAGCCTAACAGGGTTTCAGTACGAGCAGTACTTC. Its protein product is CASSLTGFQYEQYF.

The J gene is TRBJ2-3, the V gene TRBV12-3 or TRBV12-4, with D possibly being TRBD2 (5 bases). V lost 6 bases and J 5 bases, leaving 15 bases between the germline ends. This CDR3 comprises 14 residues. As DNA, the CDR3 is TGTGCCAGCAGAAGACAAGGGAGAATAGATACGCAGTATTTT. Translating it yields CASRRQGRIDTQYF.

The CDR3 is CASSQPQSNTEAFF. The CDR3 nucleotides are TGTGCCAGCAGCCAACCACAGTCGAACACTGAAGCTTTCTTT. The chain is built from TRBV3-1 and TRBJ1-1; D gene uncertain. CDR1 LGHDT and CDR2 YNNKEL come from the germline V gene (reference sequence). Trimming shortened V by 2 bases and J by 1 base, and 8 bases separated the two germline ends. The length of the CDR3 is 14 residues.

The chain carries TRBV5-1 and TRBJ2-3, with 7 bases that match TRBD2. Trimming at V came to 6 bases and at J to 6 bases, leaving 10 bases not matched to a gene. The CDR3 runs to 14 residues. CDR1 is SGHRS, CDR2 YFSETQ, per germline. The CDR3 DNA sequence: TGCGCCAGCACCGTGGGAGGGGATGGGGATACGCAGTATTTT. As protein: CASTVGGDGDTQYF.

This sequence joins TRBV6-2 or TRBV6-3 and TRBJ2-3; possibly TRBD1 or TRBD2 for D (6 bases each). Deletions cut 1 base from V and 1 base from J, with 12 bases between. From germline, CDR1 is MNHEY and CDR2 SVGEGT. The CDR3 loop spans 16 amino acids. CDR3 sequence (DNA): TGTGCCAGCAGTTACTGGAGGGGGACGGGCACAGATACGCAGTATTTT. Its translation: CASSYWRGTGTDTQYF.

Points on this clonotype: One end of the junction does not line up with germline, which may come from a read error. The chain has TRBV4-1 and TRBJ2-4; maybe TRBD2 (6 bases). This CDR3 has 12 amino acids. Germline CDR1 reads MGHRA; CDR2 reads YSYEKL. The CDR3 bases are TGCACCAGCAGCCTTCGGGGGAGCATTCAGTACTTC. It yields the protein CTSSLRGSIQYF.

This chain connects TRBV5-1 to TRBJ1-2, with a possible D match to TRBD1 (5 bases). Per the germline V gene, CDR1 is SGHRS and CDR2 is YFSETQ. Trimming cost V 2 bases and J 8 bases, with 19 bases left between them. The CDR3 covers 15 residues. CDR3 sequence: CASSFGTGTDRGYTF. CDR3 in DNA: TGCGCCAGCAGCTTTGGGACGGGGACCGACCGAGGCTACACCTTC.

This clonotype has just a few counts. The CDR3: CASSQDTSVLYEQYF. The DNA of the CDR3 is TGTGCCAGCAGCCAAGATACTAGCGTCCTCTACGAGCAGTACTTC. V is TRBV3-1 and J is TRBJ2-7; TRBD2 matches 7 bases. V was pared by 0 bases and J by 3 bases, with 5 bases of the junction left unmatched. The V gene's germline CDR1 is LGHDT and CDR2 YNNKEL (reference sequence). The CDR3 runs 15 residues.

CDR3 DNA sequence: TGTGCCAGCAGTTACTCGGCGGGACTAGCGGGGGGGCGGAATGAGCAGTTCTTC. The encoded protein is CASSYSAGLAGGRNEQFF. The chain combines TRBV6-5 with TRBJ2-1; TRBD2 aligns across 16 bases. CDR3 length equals 18 residues. CDR1 MNHEY and CDR2 SVGAGI come from the germline V gene. V lost 0 bases to trimming and J lost 7 bases; unmatched junction nucleotides: 6.

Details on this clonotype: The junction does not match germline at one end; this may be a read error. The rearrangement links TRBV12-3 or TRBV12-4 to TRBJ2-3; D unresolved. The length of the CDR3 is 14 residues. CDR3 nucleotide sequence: TGTGCCGGCAGTTTAGGGCTTCGCACAGATACGCAGTATTTT. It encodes CAGSLGLRTDTQYF.

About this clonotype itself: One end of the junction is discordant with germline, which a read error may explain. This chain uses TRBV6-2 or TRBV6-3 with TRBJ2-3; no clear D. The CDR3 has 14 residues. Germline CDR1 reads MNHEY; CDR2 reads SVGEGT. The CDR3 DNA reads TGTGCCGGCAGTCCCCAGGACGGCACAGATACGCAGTATTTT. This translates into CAGSPQDGTDTQYF.

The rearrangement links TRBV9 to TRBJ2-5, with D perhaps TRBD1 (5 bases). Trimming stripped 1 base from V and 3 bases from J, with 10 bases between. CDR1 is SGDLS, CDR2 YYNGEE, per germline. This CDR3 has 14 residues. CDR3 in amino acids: CASSVHAREETQYF. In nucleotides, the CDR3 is TGTGCCAGCAGCGTACATGCCAGGGAAGAGACCCAGTACTTC.

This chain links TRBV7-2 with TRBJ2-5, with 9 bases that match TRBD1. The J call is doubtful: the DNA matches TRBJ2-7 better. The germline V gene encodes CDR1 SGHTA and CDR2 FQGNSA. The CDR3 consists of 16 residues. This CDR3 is CASSLGRTGESYEQYF. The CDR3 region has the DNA TGTGCCAGCAGCTTAGGACGGACAGGGGAAAGCTACGAGCAGTACTTC.

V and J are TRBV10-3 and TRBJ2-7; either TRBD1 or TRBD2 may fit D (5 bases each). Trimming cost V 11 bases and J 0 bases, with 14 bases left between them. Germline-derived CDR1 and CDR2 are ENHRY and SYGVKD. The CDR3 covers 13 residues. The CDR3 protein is CASRDGSSYEQYF. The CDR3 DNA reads TGTGCCTCCCGGGACGGAAGCTCCTACGAGCAGTACTTC.

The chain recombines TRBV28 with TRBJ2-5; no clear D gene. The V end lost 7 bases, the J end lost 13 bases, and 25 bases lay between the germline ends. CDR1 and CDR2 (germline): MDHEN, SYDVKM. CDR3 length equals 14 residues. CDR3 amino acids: CASTRPRPSYERYF. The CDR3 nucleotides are TGTGCCAGCACCCGGCCGAGACCTTCCTACGAGCGGTACTTC.

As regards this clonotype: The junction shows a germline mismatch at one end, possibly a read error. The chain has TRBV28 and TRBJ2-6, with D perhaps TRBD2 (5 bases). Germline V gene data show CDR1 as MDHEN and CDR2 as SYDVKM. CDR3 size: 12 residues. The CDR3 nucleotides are TGTGCCTTTGCGGGTGGCGCCAACATCCTGACTTTC. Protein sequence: CAFAGGANILTF.

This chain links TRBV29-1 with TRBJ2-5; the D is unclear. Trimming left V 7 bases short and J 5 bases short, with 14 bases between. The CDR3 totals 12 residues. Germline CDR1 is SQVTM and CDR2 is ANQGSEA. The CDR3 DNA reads TGCAGCGGGACCGCTGTCTTGGAGACCCAGTACTTC. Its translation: CSGTAVLETQYF. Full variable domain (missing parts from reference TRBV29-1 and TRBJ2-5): SAVISQKPSRDICQRGTSLTIQCQVDSQVTMMFWYRQQPGQSLTLIATANQGSEATYESGFVIDKFPISRPNLTFSTLTVSNMSPEDSSIYLCSGTAVLETQYFGPGTRLLVL.

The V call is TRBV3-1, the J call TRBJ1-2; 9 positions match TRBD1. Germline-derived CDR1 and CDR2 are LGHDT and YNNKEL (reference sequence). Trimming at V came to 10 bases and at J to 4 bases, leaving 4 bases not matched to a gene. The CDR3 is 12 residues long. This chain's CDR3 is CATGQGIYGYTF. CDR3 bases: TGTGCCACTGGACAGGGGATCTATGGCTACACCTTC.

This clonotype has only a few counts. In nucleotides, the CDR3 is TGTGCCAGCAGTTTAGGGGGGGCCTGGTCCTACAATGAGCAGTTCTTC. Protein: CASSLGGAWSYNEQFF. The chain has TRBV6-6 and TRBJ2-1; D might be TRBD2 (7 bases). The germline V and J ends were trimmed by 4 bases and 1 base, with 14 bases remaining between them. Germline assignment: CDR1 MNHNY and CDR2 SVGAGI (reference sequence). The CDR3 contains 16 residues.

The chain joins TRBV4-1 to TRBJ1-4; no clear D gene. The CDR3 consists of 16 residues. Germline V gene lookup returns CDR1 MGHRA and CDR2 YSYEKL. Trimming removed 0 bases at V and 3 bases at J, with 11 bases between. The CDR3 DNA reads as TGCGCCAGCAGCCAAGAGCGGGCAACTTCTAATGAAAAACTGTTTTTT. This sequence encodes CASSQERATSNEKLFF.

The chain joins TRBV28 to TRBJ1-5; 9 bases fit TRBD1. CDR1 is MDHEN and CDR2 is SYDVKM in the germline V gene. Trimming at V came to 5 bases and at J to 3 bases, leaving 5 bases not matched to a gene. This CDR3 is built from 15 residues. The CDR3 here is CASSRGQGNNQPQHF. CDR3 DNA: TGTGCCAGCAGTAGGGGACAGGGAAACAATCAGCCCCAGCATTTT. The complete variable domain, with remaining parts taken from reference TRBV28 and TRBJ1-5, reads DVKVTQSSRYLVKRTGEKVFLECVQDMDHENMFWYRQDPGLGLRLIYFSYDVKMKEKGDIPEGYSVSREKKERFSLILESASTNQTSMYLCASSRGQGNNQPQHFGDGTRLSIL.

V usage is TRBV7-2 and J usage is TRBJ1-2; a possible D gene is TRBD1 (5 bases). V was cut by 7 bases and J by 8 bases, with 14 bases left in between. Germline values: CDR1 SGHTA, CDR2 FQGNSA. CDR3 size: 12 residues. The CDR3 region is CASTFMGGGYTF. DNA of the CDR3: TGTGCCAGCACCTTTATGGGGGGGGGCTACACCTTC. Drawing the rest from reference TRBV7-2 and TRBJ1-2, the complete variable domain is GAGVSQSPSNKVTEKGKDVELRCDPISGHTALYWYRQSLGQGLEFLIYFQGNSAPDKSGLPSDRFSAERTGGSVSTLTIQRTQQEDSAVYLCASTFMGGGYTFGSGTRLTVV.

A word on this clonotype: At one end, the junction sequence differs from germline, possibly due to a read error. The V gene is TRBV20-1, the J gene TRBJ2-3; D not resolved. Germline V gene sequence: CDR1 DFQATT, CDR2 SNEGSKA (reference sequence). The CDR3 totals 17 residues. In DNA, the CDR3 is TGCAGAGCTAGACGATTCGACACCACCTCGATCACAGATACGCAGTATTTT. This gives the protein CRARRFDTTSITDTQYF.

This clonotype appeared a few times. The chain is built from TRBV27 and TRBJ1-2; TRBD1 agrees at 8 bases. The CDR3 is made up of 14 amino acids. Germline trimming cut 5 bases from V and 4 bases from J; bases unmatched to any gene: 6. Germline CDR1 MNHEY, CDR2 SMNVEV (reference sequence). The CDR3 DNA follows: TGTGCCAGCAGTACCCGACAGGGGACCTATGGCTACACCTTC. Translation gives CASSTRQGTYGYTF.

CDR3 DNA sequence: TGTGCCAGCAGTTACTCCAGGCGCCCGAACACCGGGGAGCTGTTTTTT. It encodes CASSYSRRPNTGELFF. The V call is TRBV6-5, the J call TRBJ2-2, with unresolved D. The germline V and J ends were trimmed by 0 bases and 0 bases, with 8 bases remaining between them. Germline V CDR1 and CDR2: MNHEY, SVGAGI. The CDR3 extends over 16 amino acids.

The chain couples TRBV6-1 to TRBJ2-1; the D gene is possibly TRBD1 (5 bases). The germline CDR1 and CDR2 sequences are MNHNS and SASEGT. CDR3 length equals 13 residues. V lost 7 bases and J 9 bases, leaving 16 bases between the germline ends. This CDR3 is CASIATATSEQFF. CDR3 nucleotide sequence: TGTGCCAGCATTGCGACAGCCACGAGTGAGCAGTTCTTC.

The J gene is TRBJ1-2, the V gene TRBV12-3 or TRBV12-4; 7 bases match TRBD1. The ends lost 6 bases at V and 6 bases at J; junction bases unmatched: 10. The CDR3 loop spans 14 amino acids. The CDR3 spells CASRVTQGVDGYTF. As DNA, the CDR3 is TGTGCCAGCAGGGTGACCCAGGGGGTTGATGGCTACACCTTC.

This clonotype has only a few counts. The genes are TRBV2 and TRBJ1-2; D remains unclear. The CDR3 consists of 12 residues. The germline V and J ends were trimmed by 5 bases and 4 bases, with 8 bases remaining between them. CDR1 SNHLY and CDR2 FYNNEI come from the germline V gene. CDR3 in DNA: TGTGCCAGCAGTCCTCTAATCTATGGCTACACCTTC. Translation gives CASSPLIYGYTF.

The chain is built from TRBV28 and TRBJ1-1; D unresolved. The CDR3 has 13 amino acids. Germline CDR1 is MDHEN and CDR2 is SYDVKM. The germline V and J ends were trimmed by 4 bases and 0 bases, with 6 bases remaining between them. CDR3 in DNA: TGTGCCAGCAGTTCTCCCATGAACACTGAAGCTTTCTTT. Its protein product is CASSSPMNTEAFF.

In nucleotides, the CDR3 is TGTGCCAGCAGTCCGATCTCTGGACAGGGCGGTGAAAAACTGTTTTTT. This translates into CASSPISGQGGEKLFF. The rearrangement joins TRBV2 to TRBJ1-4, with 8 positions matching TRBD1. CDR1 is SNHLY, CDR2 FYNNEI, per germline. CDR3 length: 16 residues. Trimming removed 5 bases from V and 7 bases from J; junction bases left unmatched: 12.

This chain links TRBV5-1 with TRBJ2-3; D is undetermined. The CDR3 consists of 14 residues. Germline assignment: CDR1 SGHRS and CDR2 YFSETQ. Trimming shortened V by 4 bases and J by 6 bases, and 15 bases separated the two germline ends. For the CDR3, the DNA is TGCGCCAGCAGCGACGGGTCAGAGACGGATACGCAGTATTTT. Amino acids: CASSDGSETDTQYF.

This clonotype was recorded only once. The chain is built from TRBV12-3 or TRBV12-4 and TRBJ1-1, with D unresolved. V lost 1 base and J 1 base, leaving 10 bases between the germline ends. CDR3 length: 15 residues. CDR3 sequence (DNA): TGTGCCAGCAGTTTAGGGGTTCAGGAGAACACTGAAGCTTTCTTT. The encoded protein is CASSLGVQENTEAFF.